The clone carrying this T cell receptor (beta chain) was observed once. Its cognate antigen is unknown. This sample was taken from a study of CD4 T cells in relation to SARS-CoV-2 and coronaviruses. Looking at the study overall: ViraFEST: roughly ten-day antigen culture of PBMCs, then TCR beta CDR3 sequencing.

Before the COVID-19 pandemic, during about 2010-2018, CD4+ T cells were taken from unexposed donors. CD4+ T cells were isolated from the cells after 10 days of culture. Each well had 2 million or so PBMCs in approximately 5% human AB serum with IL-2. Germline V gives CDR1 SGHRS, CDR2 YFSETQ. The V end was cut by 4 bases, the J end by 6 bases, with 16 bases between. The CDR3 totals 15 residues. Here immunoSEQ multiplex PCR was the method, and the copy in TCRdb shows in-frame clones only, minus some. The sample consists of 15,000 to 20,000 clones, 75% to 85% of them appearing once. The sequencing input was CD4+ T cells from PBMCs, cultured in vitro. This clonotype was sampled from a human donor in good health. The chain recombines TRBV5-1 with TRBJ1-4, with D maybe TRBD1 (6 bases). CDR3 in amino acids: CASSQTGWVDEKLFF. The DNA for the CDR3 is TGCGCCAGCAGCCAAACAGGGTGGGTTGATGAAAAACTGTTTTTT.